These T cell receptor beta chains were read from a single sample in a study of blood T cell repertoires in COVID-19. The protocol was immunoSEQ multiplex PCR, while the TCRdb copy is restricted to in-frame clones and leaves out a portion. The table shows 30,000 or so clones, with 90% occurring only once. Sequencing input: peripheral blood. The receptors stem from a man aged 60-69 years with active COVID-19. The CDR3 runs from the conserved cysteine through the conserved F or W. The D gene is left open where the match is weak. For some rows the clone size is stated as once, few or many, or as a class when expanded; others skip it.

j_gene,abundance,d_gene,v_gene,CDR3aa,CDR3nt
TRBJ1-2,-,TRBD1,TRBV5-1,CASSFEGAAGYTF,TGCGCCAGCAGCTTTGAGGGGGCGGCTGGCTACACCTTC
TRBJ2-2,-,-,TRBV12-3/TRBV12-4,CASTGRRAGELFF,TGTGCCAGCACCGGACGGAGGGCGGGGGAGCTGTTTTTT
TRBJ1-1,-,TRBD1,TRBV9,CASSVGGTGGTEAFF,TGTGCCAGCAGCGTAGGCGGGACAGGGGGCACTGAAGCTTTCTTT
TRBJ2-5,-,TRBD2,TRBV10-3,CAISEGLVAGTQETQYF,TGTGCCATCAGTGAGGGGTTGGTAGCGGGGACCCAAGAGACCCAGTACTTC
TRBJ2-5,-,TRBD2,TRBV9,CASSVSLAGGSQETQYF,TGTGCCAGCAGCGTTTCACTAGCGGGGGGCTCACAAGAGACCCAGTACTTC
TRBJ2-5,-,-,TRBV27,CASSDPPSGTQYF,TGTGCCAGCAGCGACCCTCCCTCGGGGACCCAGTACTTC
TRBJ2-7,-,TRBD1,TRBV5-4,CASSLAPDRGVYEQYF,TGTGCCAGCAGCTTGGCCCCCGACAGGGGTGTGTACGAGCAGTACTTC
TRBJ1-5,-,-,TRBV25-1,CASTPGGSNQPQHF,TGTGCCAGCACCCCCGGGGGTAGCAATCAGCCCCAGCATTTT
TRBJ2-1,once,TRBD2,TRBV3-1/TRBV3-2,CASSPELAGGHEQFF,TGTGCCAGCAGCCCTGAACTAGCGGGGGGGCATGAGCAGTTCTTC
TRBJ1-2,-,TRBD1,TRBV6-5,CASTLDGTEPYGYTF,TGTGCCAGCACGTTAGACGGGACAGAGCCCTATGGCTACACCTTC
TRBJ2-7,-,-,TRBV5-1,CASSLIGTPTYEQYF,TGCGCCAGCAGCTTGATTGGGACACCTACCTACGAGCAGTACTTC
TRBJ2-7,-,-,TRBV6-2/TRBV6-3,CASSLWWGPYEQYF,TGTGCCAGCAGCCTCTGGTGGGGGCCCTACGAGCAGTACTTC
TRBJ2-7,-,TRBD1,TRBV10-3,CAISEGTGGSYEQYF,TGTGCCATCAGTGAGGGGACAGGGGGTTCCTACGAGCAGTACTTC
TRBJ1-5,-,TRBD1,TRBV19,CASNYDRGNQPQHF,TGTGCCAGTAACTATGACAGGGGGAATCAGCCCCAGCATTTT
TRBJ1-1,-,-,TRBV18,CASSTSGFEAFF,TGTGCCAGCTCAACATCAGGGTTTGAAGCTTTCTTT
TRBJ1-1,few,-,TRBV5-4,CASSQTRTAEAFF,TGTGCCAGCAGTCAGACCAGGACAGCTGAAGCTTTCTTT
TRBJ1-6,-,-,TRBV10-3,CAISATSPYRGNSPLHF,TGTGCCATCAGTGCCACCTCCCCCTATAGGGGCAATTCACCCCTCCACTTT
TRBJ2-6,-,-,TRBV5-4,CASSPEGRAAGANVLTF,TGTGCCAGCAGCCCGGAGGGGCGGGCAGCTGGGGCCAACGTCCTGACTTTC
TRBJ1-2,-,TRBD1,TRBV6-4,CASSVTGRYNYGYTF,TGTGCCAGCAGTGTGACAGGGCGTTATAACTATGGCTACACCTTC
TRBJ2-7,medium-sized,-,TRBV7-8,CASSLYGVPYEQYF,TGTGCCAGCAGCTTATACGGGGTTCCCTACGAGCAGTACTTC
TRBJ2-4,-,TRBD1,TRBV7-9,CASSSRQGAENIQYF,TGTGCCAGCAGCTCTCGACAGGGGGCGGAAAACATTCAGTACTTC
TRBJ1-2,-,TRBD1,TRBV7-3,CASSGTLQGGYTF,TGTGCCAGCAGCGGGACCTTACAGGGGGGCTACACCTTC
TRBJ2-2,-,-,TRBV5-4,CASSSASNTGELFF,TGTGCCAGCAGCTCGGCTAGCAACACCGGGGAGCTGTTTTTT
TRBJ1-6,-,-,TRBV14,CASSQDLAGDSPLHF,TGTGCCAGCAGCCAAGATTTGGCAGGGGATTCACCCCTCCACTTT
TRBJ1-3,-,-,TRBV18,CASSPSAGLRNTIYF,TGTGCCAGCTCACCAAGCGCAGGGCTACGAAACACCATATATTTT
TRBJ2-7,once,TRBD2,TRBV19,CASSISRGAYEQYF,TGTGCCAGTAGTATCTCGCGGGGGGCCTACGAGCAGTACTTC
TRBJ1-4,-,-,TRBV7-8,CASSLGDSYEKLFF,TGTGCCAGCAGCTTGGGCGACAGTTATGAAAAACTGTTTTTT
TRBJ2-1,-,TRBD2,TRBV7-9,CAPERLAGGYEQFF,TGTGCCCCCGAACGGCTAGCGGGGGGCTATGAGCAGTTCTTC
TRBJ2-5,-,-,TRBV4-3,CASSLGTFQETQYF,TGCGCCAGCAGCCTCGGGACATTCCAAGAGACCCAGTACTTC
TRBJ2-1,-,-,TRBV10-1,CASSGTTYNEQFF,TGCGCCAGCAGCGGGACAACCTACAATGAGCAGTTCTTC
TRBJ1-4,-,TRBD1,TRBV7-9,CASSSKGAWGEKLFF,TGTGCCAGCAGCTCTAAGGGGGCATGGGGTGAAAAACTGTTTTTT
TRBJ2-5,-,TRBD1,TRBV19,CASTGDSQETQYF,TGTGCCAGTACAGGGGACAGCCAAGAGACCCAGTACTTC
TRBJ1-5,-,TRBD1,TRBV4-1,CASSQDNRGRQPQHF,TGCGCCAGCAGCCAAGATAACAGGGGGCGGCAGCCCCAGCATTTT
TRBJ2-5,-,TRBD1,TRBV5-1,CASSLEQGIRTQYF,TGCGCCAGCAGCTTGGAACAGGGGATTCGGACCCAGTACTTC
TRBJ2-3,-,-,TRBV11-3,CASSVRGRDTQYF,TGTGCCAGCAGCGTTCGCGGGCGGGATACGCAGTATTTT
TRBJ2-1,-,-,TRBV27,CASSPRGWLRRNEQFF,TGTGCCAGCTCGCCGAGGGGGTGGCTCCGTAGGAATGAGCAGTTCTTC
TRBJ1-5,-,TRBD1,TRBV18,CASSFDREYQPQHF,TGTGCCAGCTCCTTCGACAGGGAGTATCAGCCCCAGCATTTT
TRBJ2-5,-,TRBD1,TRBV15,CATSRDRAETQYF,TGTGCCACCAGCAGGGACAGGGCGGAGACCCAGTACTTC
TRBJ2-5,once,TRBD2,TRBV29-1,CSVDLLADQETQYF,TGCAGCGTTGACCTACTAGCGGACCAAGAGACCCAGTACTTC
TRBJ1-1,-,-,TRBV7-9,CASSFRATEAFF,TGTGCCAGCAGCTTCAGGGCTACTGAAGCTTTCTTT
TRBJ2-1,once,TRBD2,TRBV27,CASSGLAGGQNEQFF,TGTGCCAGCAGTGGACTAGCGGGGGGGCAGAATGAGCAGTTCTTC
TRBJ2-7,-,TRBD2,TRBV11-2,CASSWEVAGDYEQYF,TGTGCCAGCAGCTGGGAGGTAGCGGGGGATTACGAGCAGTACTTC
TRBJ2-1,-,-,TRBV5-4,CASSPVGLAYNEQFF,TGTGCCAGCAGCCCCGTGGGGCTTGCCTACAATGAGCAGTTCTTC
TRBJ2-2,-,-,TRBV18,CASSPLPTGELFF,TGTGCCAGCTCACCCCTCCCCACCGGGGAGCTGTTTTTT
TRBJ1-3,-,-,TRBV5-1,CASSLGGYDGNTIYF,TGCGCCAGCAGCTTGGGAGGATACGATGGAAACACCATATATTTT
TRBJ2-7,-,-,TRBV18,CASSPGSGRVLDEQYF,TGTGCCAGCTCACCTGGATCGGGCAGGGTTCTGGACGAGCAGTACTTC
TRBJ2-3,-,TRBD1,TRBV20-1,CSASPPGQGAGDTQYF,TGCAGTGCTAGTCCACCGGGACAGGGGGCAGGAGATACGCAGTATTTT
TRBJ2-1,-,-,TRBV5-1,CASSLNHNEQFF,TGCGCCAGCAGCCTTAATCACAATGAGCAGTTCTTC
TRBJ2-7,few,-,TRBV7-2,CASSPRAGSYEQYF,TGTGCCAGCAGCCCCAGGGCTGGTTCCTACGAGCAGTACTTC
TRBJ2-7,-,TRBD1,TRBV27,CASSPPWQDRGPRGYEQYF,TGTGCCAGCAGTCCCCCCTGGCAGGACAGGGGGCCCCGTGGCTACGAGCAGTACTTC
TRBJ1-6,-,-,TRBV11-3,CASSPQGRNSPLHF,TGTGCCAGCAGCCCTCAGGGCAGGAATTCACCCCTCCACTTT
TRBJ2-5,-,-,TRBV7-2,CASSLVRSQETQYF,TGTGCCAGCAGCTTAGTGAGGTCGCAAGAGACCCAGTACTTC
TRBJ1-1,-,-,TRBV6-4,CASSQLRAPNTEAFF,TGTGCCAGCAGCCAACTCAGGGCCCCGAACACTGAAGCTTTCTTT
TRBJ2-7,-,TRBD1,TRBV6-5,CASNNPQGAQYF,TGTGCCAGCAACAACCCACAGGGGGCGCAGTACTTC
TRBJ1-2,-,TRBD1,TRBV7-9,CASSRQGDGYTF,TGTGCCAGCAGCAGACAGGGTGATGGCTACACCTTC
TRBJ1-5,-,-,TRBV2,CASKQESNQPQHF,TGTGCCAGCAAGCAGGAATCGAATCAGCCCCAGCATTTT
TRBJ1-1,-,TRBD1,TRBV6-5,CASRGQGARAFF,TGTGCCAGCAGGGGACAGGGGGCCCGAGCTTTCTTT